This T cell receptor (beta chain) was identified during a study of TIL therapy for anti-PD-1-resistant metastatic lung cancer. Overall study context: Patients then received nivolumab; progressors got lymphodepletion, TIL and IL-2.

The time point denotes: pre-treatment sample, taken before nivolumab and TIL therapy. Patients were adults with stage 4 NSCLC. The V segment lost 1 base and the J segment 9 bases; nucleotides outside the gene matches: 4. In germline, CDR1 is SGHNT, CDR2 YYREEE (reference sequence). This CDR3 contains 14 residues. This was the immunoSEQ v3 assay. Profiled with immunoSEQ multiplex PCR; TCRdb holds only in-frame clones, not every one. The table lists fewer than 25,000 clones, about 70% of them singletons, with under 2.5% in the top ten. Specimen: blood, collected at baseline. The receptor's source is a person between 30 and 80 years old with non-small cell lung cancer. This chain links TRBV5-4 with TRBJ2-1; 10 bases are a match to TRBD2. In DNA, the CDR3 is TGTGCCAGCAGCTTGTCTAGCGGGAGTCGTGAGCAGTTCTTC. Protein: CASSLSSGSREQFF.